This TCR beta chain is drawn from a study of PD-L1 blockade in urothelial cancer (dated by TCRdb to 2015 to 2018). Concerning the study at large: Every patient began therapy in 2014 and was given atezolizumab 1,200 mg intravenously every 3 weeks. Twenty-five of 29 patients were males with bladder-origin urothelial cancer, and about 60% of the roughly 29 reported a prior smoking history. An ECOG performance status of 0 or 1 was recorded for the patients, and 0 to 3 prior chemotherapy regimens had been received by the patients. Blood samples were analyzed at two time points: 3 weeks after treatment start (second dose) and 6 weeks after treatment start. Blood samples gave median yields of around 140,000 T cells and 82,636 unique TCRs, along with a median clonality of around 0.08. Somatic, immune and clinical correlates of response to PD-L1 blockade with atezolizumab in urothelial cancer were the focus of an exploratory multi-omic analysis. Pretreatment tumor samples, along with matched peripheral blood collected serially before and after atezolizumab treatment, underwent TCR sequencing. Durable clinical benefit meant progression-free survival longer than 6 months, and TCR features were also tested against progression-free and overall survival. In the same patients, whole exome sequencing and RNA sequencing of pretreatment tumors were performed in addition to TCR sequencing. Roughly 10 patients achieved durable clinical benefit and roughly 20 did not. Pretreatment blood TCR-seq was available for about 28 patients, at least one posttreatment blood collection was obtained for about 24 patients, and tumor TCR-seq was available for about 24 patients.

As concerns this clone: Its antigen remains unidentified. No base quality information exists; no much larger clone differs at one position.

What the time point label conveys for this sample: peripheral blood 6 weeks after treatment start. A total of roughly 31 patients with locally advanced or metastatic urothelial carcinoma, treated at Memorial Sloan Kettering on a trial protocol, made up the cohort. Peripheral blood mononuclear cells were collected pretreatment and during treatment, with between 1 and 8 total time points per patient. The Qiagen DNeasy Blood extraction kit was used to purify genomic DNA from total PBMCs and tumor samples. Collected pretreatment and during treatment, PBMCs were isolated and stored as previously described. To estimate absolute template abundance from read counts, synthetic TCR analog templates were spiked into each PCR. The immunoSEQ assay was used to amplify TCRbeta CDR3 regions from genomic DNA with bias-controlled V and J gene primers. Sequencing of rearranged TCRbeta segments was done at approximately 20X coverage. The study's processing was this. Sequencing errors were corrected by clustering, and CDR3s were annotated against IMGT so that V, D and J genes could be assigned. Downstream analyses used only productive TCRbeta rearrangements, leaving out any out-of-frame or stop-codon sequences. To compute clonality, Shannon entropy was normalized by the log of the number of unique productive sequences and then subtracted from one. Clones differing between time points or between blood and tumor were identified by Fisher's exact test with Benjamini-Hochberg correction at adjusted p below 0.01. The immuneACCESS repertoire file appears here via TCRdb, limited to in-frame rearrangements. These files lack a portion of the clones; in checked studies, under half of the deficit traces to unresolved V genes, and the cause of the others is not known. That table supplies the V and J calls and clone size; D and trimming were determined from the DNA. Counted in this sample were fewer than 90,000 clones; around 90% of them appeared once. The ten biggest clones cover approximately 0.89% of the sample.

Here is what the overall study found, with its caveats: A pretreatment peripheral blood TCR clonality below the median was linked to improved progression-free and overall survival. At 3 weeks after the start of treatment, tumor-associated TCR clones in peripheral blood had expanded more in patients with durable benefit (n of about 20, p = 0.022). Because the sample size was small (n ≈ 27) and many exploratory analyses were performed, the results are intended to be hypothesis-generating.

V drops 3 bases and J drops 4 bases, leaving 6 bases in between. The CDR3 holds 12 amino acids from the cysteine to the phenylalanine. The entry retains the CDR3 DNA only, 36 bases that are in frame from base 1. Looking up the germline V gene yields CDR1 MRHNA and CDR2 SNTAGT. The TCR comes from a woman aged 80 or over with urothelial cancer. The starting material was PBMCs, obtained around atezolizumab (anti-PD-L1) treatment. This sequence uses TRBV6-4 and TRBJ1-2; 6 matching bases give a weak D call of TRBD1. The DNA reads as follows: TGTGCCAGCAGTGAAGGGGGCTATGGCTACACCTTC. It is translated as CASSEGGYGYTF.